Described below is a single T cell receptor beta chain sequence and its context. Antigen: not known. Mismatch with germline at one junction end may stem from a read error. Within the sample, other DNA sequences also encode this same CDR3. Germline V gives CDR1 MNHNS, CDR2 SASEGT. The CDR3 sequence is 16 residues long. The sample is drawn from a study of cytomegalovirus exposure and HLA in healthy donors. Study outcomes and limitations: Reportedly, a later analysis found an Asian-associated ancestry cluster had fewer N-insertions than the roughly 700-donor mean. Some V segments could not be told apart, so they were left out, TRBV6-2 and TRBV6-3 among them.

Both 60 Vbeta primers and 13 Jbeta primers went into the PCR. Using immunoSEQ multiplex PCR, the repertoire was profiled, and TCRdb retains in-frame clones only, with some absent. Found here are 150,000 to 200,000 clones, roughly 84% of them singletons; the top ten hold approximately 1.5%. The clonotype was recovered from a male donor in good health and CMV-seronegative. J is TRBJ2-7 and V is TRBV6-1; D possibly corresponds to TRBD2 (6 bases). The sequenced material came from PBMCs. CDR3 protein: CASSEERAGRRYEQYF. Here the CDR3 DNA reads TGCGCCAGCAGTGAAGAGCGGGCAGGGCGTCGATACGAGCAGTACTTC.